Listed here are 11 T cell receptor beta chains from one sample, sequenced in a study of cytomegalovirus exposure and HLA in healthy donors. The PCR made use of 60 Vbeta and 13 Jbeta primers. Profiled with immunoSEQ multiplex PCR; TCRdb holds only in-frame clones, not every one. The table includes approximately 280,000 clones, roughly 88% detected once. Sequenced: PBMCs. These receptors originate from a man aged 35-49 years in good health and CMV-seropositive.

The chain uses TRBV2 and TRBJ2-3; the match to TRBD2 covers 11 bases. V trimming: 4 bases; J trimming: 5 bases; junction bases outside the gene matches: 11. CDR3 length: 17 residues. The germline V gene encodes CDR1 SNHLY and CDR2 FYNNEI. This chain's CDR3 is CASSARTSGRSRDTQYF. CDR3 sequence (DNA): TGTGCCAGCAGTGCCCGAACTAGCGGGAGAAGTAGAGATACGCAGTATTTT.

This sequence joins TRBV13 and TRBJ2-1, with D maybe TRBD1 (6 bases). Germline V lookup: CDR1 PRHDT, CDR2 FYEKMQ (reference sequence). The CDR3 runs to 14 residues. The ends were cut back, 3 bases at V and 6 bases at J, with 12 bases in the middle. The CDR3 coding sequence is TGTGCCAGCAGCTTCGGCCGCAGGGGCAATGAGCAGTTCTTC. The encoded protein is CASSFGRRGNEQFF.

V usage is TRBV5-1 and J usage is TRBJ2-5; TRBD1 might be the D (6 bases). Germline lookup yields CDR1 SGHRS and CDR2 YFSETQ. The CDR3 contains 14 residues. Trimming stripped 3 bases from V and 4 bases from J, with 13 bases between. CDR3 bases: TGCGCCAGCAGCTGGGTTGGGGGCTCAGAGACCCAGTACTTC. This codes for CASSWVGGSETQYF.

The chain combines TRBV27 with TRBJ2-3, with a possible D match to TRBD1 (5 bases). The length of the CDR3 is 14 residues. V lost 6 bases and J 2 bases, leaving 12 bases between the germline ends. Germline V lookup: CDR1 MNHEY, CDR2 SMNVEV (reference sequence). The DNA of the CDR3 is TGTGCCAGCAGCCCAATGGGGCTCACAGATACGCAGTATTTT. It translates to CASSPMGLTDTQYF.

V gene TRBV28 combines with J gene TRBJ2-2; 10 bases fit TRBD2. The trim removed 6 bases at V and 3 bases at J, leaving 7 bases unmatched. The germline gives CDR1 MDHEN, CDR2 SYDVKM. The CDR3 extends over 16 amino acids. Here the CDR3 DNA reads TGTGCCAGCAGCCCCCCCCTAGCGGGAGACACCGGGGAGCTGTTTTTT. Amino acid sequence: CASSPPLAGDTGELFF.

The CDR3 nucleotides are TGTGCCAGCAGTCCCATGCGGACTAGCGGTAACACCGGGGAGCTGTTTTTT. Protein product: CASSPMRTSGNTGELFF. The rearrangement links TRBV5-5 to TRBJ2-2, with TRBD2 matching over 10 bases. Germline V gives CDR1 SGHKS, CDR2 YYEKEE (reference sequence). The CDR3 contains 17 residues. With V trimmed by 5 bases and J by 2 bases, 9 bases remained unmatched.

This clone has a single count. V is TRBV28 and J is TRBJ2-1; possibly TRBD1 for D (5 bases). V was clipped by 8 bases and J by 2 bases, with 16 bases between them. In germline, CDR1 is MDHEN, CDR2 SYDVKM. The CDR3 has 15 residues. The CDR3 region is CASATRTNPYNEQFF. Written as DNA, the CDR3 is TGTGCCAGCGCCACGAGGACAAACCCCTACAATGAGCAGTTCTTC.

This clone was seen a single time. The chain has TRBV9 and TRBJ2-7, with D unclear. This CDR3 has 14 residues. V was cut by 0 bases and J by 0 bases, with 7 bases left in between. Germline V gives CDR1 SGDLS, CDR2 YYNGEE. The CDR3 DNA reads as TGTGCCAGCAGCGTAGAGGCGGCCTCCTACGAGCAGTACTTC. It yields the protein CASSVEAASYEQYF. Based on the CDR3 plus reference TRBV9 and TRBJ2-7, the full variable domain is DSGVTQTPKHLITATGQRVTLRCSPRSGDLSVYWYQQSLDQGLQFLIQYYNGEERAKGNILERFSAQQFPDLHSELNLSSLELGDSALYFCASSVEAASYEQYFGPGTRLTVT.

This clone was observed a single time. The J gene is TRBJ2-1, the V gene TRBV7-3; 9 bases are shared with TRBD2. Per germline, CDR1 SGHTA and CDR2 FQGTGA. This CDR3 has 17 residues. The V segment lost 1 base and the J segment 4 bases; nucleotides outside the gene matches: 8. The CDR3 region is CASSLRIGLAGYNEQFF. CDR3 DNA sequence: TGTGCCAGCAGCTTAAGGATAGGTCTAGCGGGGTACAATGAGCAGTTCTTC.

The chain recombines TRBV28 with TRBJ2-3; D call uncertain. Looked up from germline, CDR1 is MDHEN and CDR2 is SYDVKM. The CDR3 covers 13 residues. Deletions cut 7 bases from V and 6 bases from J, with 14 bases between. The CDR3, as DNA: TGTGCCAGCACCCCCCTTCGGGTGGATACGCAGTATTTT. Translated: CASTPLRVDTQYF.

CDR3 region: CASSLGTRNEKLFF. DNA for the CDR3: TGTGCCAGCAGCTTGGGGACACGGAATGAAAAACTGTTTTTT. V is TRBV5-4 and J is TRBJ1-4; tentative D call: TRBD1 (5 bases). Trimming left V 0 bases short and J 5 bases short, with 8 bases between. CDR1 and CDR2 from the germline V gene are SGHNT and YYREEE (reference sequence). The CDR3 runs 14 residues.